This is a list of T cell receptor beta chains from one sample in a study of T cells in Graves' hyperthyroidism and ophthalmopathy. TCRdb reanalysed the multiplex PCR reads using MiXCR and keeps one entry per CDR3 protein. The sample holds about 520,000 distinct CDR3 sequences; around a quarter are singletons and the top ten take about 10%. The sample was blood. These receptors originate from a woman aged 25 to 39 with Graves' ophthalmopathy. Both conserved end residues are part of each CDR3. The D gene is left open where the match is weak. Part of the rows lack a size; the others show once, few, many or a class for expanded clones.

abundance	j_gene	d_gene	v_gene	CDR3aa	CDR3nt
many	TRBJ1-1	NA	TRBV5-1	CASRPGGQNTEAFF	TGCGCCAGCAGACCCGGGGGACAGAACACTGAAGCTTTCTTT
many	TRBJ2-5	NA	TRBV10-2	CASSTSLVQETQYF	TGCGCCAGCAGTACCAGTTTGGTACAAGAGACCCAGTACTTC
many	TRBJ2-7	NA	TRBV20-1	CSARVSGGGSYEQYF	TGCAGTGCTAGAGTGTCAGGGGGAGGTTCCTACGAGCAGTACTTC
many	TRBJ1-5	NA	TRBV20-1	CSARGGVQRNQPQHF	TGCAGTGCTAGAGGAGGAGTACAGCGCAATCAGCCCCAGCATTTT
many	TRBJ1-5	NA	TRBV19	CASRSGESPNQPQHF	TGTGCCAGTAGAAGCGGGGAGTCCCCAAATCAGCCCCAGCATTTT
once	TRBJ1-1	NA	TRBV20-1	CSAIDRDEAFF	TGCAGTGCTATAGACAGAGATGAAGCTTTCTTT
few	TRBJ2-5	NA	TRBV9	CASSFRIGAGETQYF	TGTGCCAGCAGCTTCCGGATTGGGGCGGGGGAGACCCAGTACTTC
NA	TRBJ1-3	TRBD1	TRBV30	CAWSDRGETNTIYF	TGTGCCTGGAGTGACAGGGGGGAGACGAACACCATATATTTT
many	TRBJ1-2	NA	TRBV19	CASSLNWGDTALEGYTF	TGTGCCAGTAGCCTAAACTGGGGGGACACCGCTTTGGAGGGCTACACCTTC
many	TRBJ1-5	NA	TRBV4-3	CASSQDMAAPQHF	TGCGCCAGCAGCCAAGATATGGCCGCCCCCCAGCATTTT
many	TRBJ2-7	NA	TRBV27	CASSSGVGFYEQYF	TGTGCCAGCAGTTCAGGGGTAGGCTTCTACGAGCAGTACTTC
few	TRBJ1-1	NA	TRBV5-1	CASSLGWGSGTEAFF	TGCGCCAGCAGCTTGGGGTGGGGCTCAGGCACTGAAGCTTTCTTT
NA	TRBJ1-5	NA	TRBV28	CASSFWGGRGNQPQHF	TGTGCCAGCAGTTTTTGGGGGGGGAGGGGCAATCAGCCCCAGCATTTT
few	TRBJ1-1	TRBD1	TRBV29-1	CSVGQGANTEAFF	TGCAGCGTTGGTCAGGGGGCGAACACTGAAGCTTTCTTT
few	TRBJ2-5	NA	TRBV28	CASSLSFGKETQYF	TGTGCCAGCAGTTTGAGTTTTGGGAAGGAGACCCAGTACTTC
NA	TRBJ2-4	NA	TRBV7-2	CASSLATAGRSIQYF	TGTGCCAGCAGCTTAGCGACAGCCGGGCGAAGCATTCAGTACTTC
many	TRBJ2-5	TRBD1	TRBV29-1	CSVRRQGPETQYF	TGCAGCGTTAGGCGACAGGGGCCAGAGACCCAGTACTTC
NA	TRBJ2-5	TRBD2	TRBV20-1	CSARSSGVGETQYF	TGCAGTGCTAGGTCTAGCGGGGTGGGAGAGACCCAGTACTTC